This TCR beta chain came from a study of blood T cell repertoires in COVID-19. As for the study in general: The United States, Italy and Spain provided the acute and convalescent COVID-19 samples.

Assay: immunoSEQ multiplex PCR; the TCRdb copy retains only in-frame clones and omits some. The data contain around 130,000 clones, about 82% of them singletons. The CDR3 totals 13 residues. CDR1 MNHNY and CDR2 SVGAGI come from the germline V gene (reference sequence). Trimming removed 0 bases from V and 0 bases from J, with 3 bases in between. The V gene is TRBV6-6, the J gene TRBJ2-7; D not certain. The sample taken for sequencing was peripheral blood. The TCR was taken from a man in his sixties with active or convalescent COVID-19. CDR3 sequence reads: CASSYSSSYEQYF. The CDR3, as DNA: TGTGCCAGCAGTTACTCGAGCTCCTACGAGCAGTACTTC.